This TCR beta chain came from a study of Ad26.COV2.S vaccination and SARS-CoV-2 variants. The treatment here: over 15 received Ad26.COV2.S at low or high dose, single or two shots; about 5 received placebo; per-sample allocation not given. Samples analyzed were those drawn on day 63 after the first vaccine or placebo injection. This CDR3 contains 13 residues. Germline CDR1 and CDR2: SGHTA and FQGTGA. Deletions cut 5 bases from V and 6 bases from J, with 10 bases between. Profiling relied on immunoSEQ multiplex PCR, and the TCRdb table lists in-frame clones only, not all of them. The table has some 300,000 clones, around 81% seen once.

The material was peripheral blood, obtained in a trial of Ad26.COV2.S vaccine versus placebo. This TCR derives from a person between 18 and 60 years old who received the Ad26.COV2.S COVID-19 vaccine or a placebo. This chain uses TRBV7-3 with TRBJ2-2; D may correspond to TRBD1 or TRBD2 (6 bases each). CDR3 region: CASSPGEAGELFF. For the CDR3, the DNA is TGTGCCAGCAGCCCAGGGGAGGCCGGGGAGCTGTTTTTT.